These 9 T cell receptor beta chains originate from one sample sequenced in a study of T cells after yellow fever vaccination. TCRdb reanalysed the 5' RACE reads using MiXCR and keeps one entry per CDR3 protein. Of some 500,000 distinct CDR3 sequences listed, roughly 12% are singletons. This material consisted of PBMCs, taken on the day of the yellow fever booster vaccination. All receptors derive from a man aged 30-40 years who received the YFV17D yellow fever vaccine.

CDR3 amino acids: CAWTLLAGPYNEQFF. CDR3 coding DNA: TGTGCCTGGACCCTGCTAGCGGGACCCTACAATGAGCAGTTCTTC. V usage is TRBV30 and J usage is TRBJ2-1, with TRBD2 matching 9 bases. Trimming at V came to 4 bases and at J to 2 bases, leaving 6 bases not matched to a gene. The germline V gene has CDR1 GTSNPN and CDR2 SVGIG (reference sequence). The CDR3 spans 15 residues.

This rearrangement joins TRBV11-2 to TRBJ2-1; 11 bases match TRBD2. From germline, CDR1 is SGHAT and CDR2 FQNNGV. The V segment lost 6 bases and the J segment 1 base; nucleotides outside the gene matches: 14. This CDR3 has 19 amino acids. Written as DNA, the CDR3 is TGTGCCAGCAGTCCCTATTTTAGCGGGAGGGGGAAGTCCTACAATGAGCAGTTCTTC. Its translation: CASSPYFSGRGKSYNEQFF.

The chain carries TRBV5-6 and TRBJ2-7; 12 nucleotides agree with TRBD2. The CDR3 is 16 residues long. CDR1 and CDR2 (germline): SGHDT, YYEEEE. Trimming at V came to 2 bases and at J to 3 bases, leaving 6 bases not matched to a gene. In DNA, the CDR3 is TGTGCCAGCAGCTTAGGGACTAGCGGGTTTTACTACGAGCAGTACTTC. Translation gives CASSLGTSGFYYEQYF.

The chain combines TRBV5-1 with TRBJ2-6; D is undetermined. CDR1 and CDR2 from the germline V gene are SGHRS and YFSETQ. V was clipped by 4 bases and J by 0 bases, with 11 bases between them. This CDR3 contains 16 residues. CDR3 loop: CASSQAQSSGANVLTF. CDR3 DNA sequence: TGCGCCAGCAGCCAAGCTCAGAGCTCTGGGGCCAACGTCCTGACTTTC. The full variable domain, rest sourced from reference TRBV5-1 and TRBJ2-6, is KAGVTQTPRYLIKTRGQQVTLSCSPISGHRSVSWYQQTPGQGLQFLFEYFSETQRNKGNFPGRFSGRQFSNSRSEMNVSTLELGDSALYLCASSQAQSSGANVLTFGAGSRLTVL.

The V and J genes are TRBV4-3 and TRBJ2-1, with 12 bases lining up with TRBD2. Germline CDR1 LGHNA, CDR2 YSLEER. CDR3 length equals 16 residues. After removal of 0 bases from V and 9 bases from J, the junction contained 6 bases not matched to a gene. DNA of the CDR3: TGCGCCAGCAGCCAAGATCTGGCTAGCGGGAGGGGTGAGCAGTTCTTC. Its translation: CASSQDLASGRGEQFF.

About this clonotype: An end of the junction does not agree with germline; a read error may underlie this. V and J are TRBV7-7 and TRBJ2-5; tentatively, D is TRBD1 (5 bases). Germline lookup yields CDR1 SSHAT and CDR2 FNYEAQ (reference sequence). The CDR3 contains 15 residues. As DNA, the CDR3 is TGTGCTAGCAGCTTATTCATGACAGTACAAGAGACCCAGTACTTC. Protein: CASSLFMTVQETQYF.

A few counts support this clonotype. The DNA of the CDR3 is TGCGCCAGCAGCCCCCAAGTGGGGGTCGAGCAGTACTTC. This encodes CASSPQVGVEQYF. The chain uses TRBV5-1 and TRBJ2-7; D may be TRBD1 or TRBD2 (5 bases each). The V and J ends lost 4 bases and 6 bases respectively, with 14 bases between them. The CDR3 totals 13 residues. CDR1 is SGHRS, CDR2 YFSETQ, per germline.

Concerning this clonotype itself: One base away lies a much larger clone, so this may be a sequencing read error. This chain uses TRBV20-1 with TRBJ2-3; no firm D call. Trimming stripped 3 bases from V and 2 bases from J, with 3 bases between. The germline gives CDR1 DFQATT, CDR2 SNEGSKA (reference sequence). The CDR3 loop spans 11 amino acids. DNA for the CDR3: TGCAGTGCTAGTCACACAGATACGCAGTATTTT. The encoded protein is CSASHTDTQYF.

This clonotype was seen a handful of times. The chain uses TRBV24-1 and TRBJ2-5; maybe TRBD1 (5 bases). V was cut by 3 bases and J by 0 bases, with 7 bases left in between. The CDR3 has 14 amino acids. Germline assignment: CDR1 KGHDR and CDR2 SFDVKD. The CDR3 sequence: CATSDPRDQETQYF. The CDR3 DNA reads TGTGCCACCAGTGATCCCAGGGACCAAGAGACCCAGTACTTC.